The rows below give T cell receptor beta chains drawn from one sample of a study of T cells after somatic rescue of genetic block. Sequencing used immunoSEQ multiplex PCR; TCRdb keeps in-frame clones, though not all of them. The repertoire holds 65,000 to 70,000 clones, with about 91% as singletons. Sequences were obtained from peripheral blood mononuclear cells (PBMCs). Every receptor here comes from a man aged 35 to 55. CDR3s include the opening cysteine and the closing phenylalanine or tryptophan. The order of the fields is clone size, D gene, V gene, J gene, CDR3 DNA, CDR3 protein. D genes are given only for firm matches. Clone size is not always given. Where it is, it says once, few, many or a class for expanded clones.

-	TRBD1	TRBV28	TRBJ1-3	TGTGCCAGCAGGCGGGGACAGGGCTATTCTGGAAACACCATATATTTT	CASRRGQGYSGNTIYF
-	-	TRBV7-2	TRBJ2-3	TGTGCCAGCAGCCCCCTAATGAGTACAGATACGCAGTATTTT	CASSPLMSTDTQYF
-	-	TRBV7-8	TRBJ1-2	TGTGCCAGCAGCTTTTCTATGTCGCGGGGGAACGGCTACACCTTC	CASSFSMSRGNGYTF
-	-	TRBV7-8	TRBJ2-5	TGTGCCAGCAGCTCAACAGGGATCCAAGAGACCCAGTACTTC	CASSSTGIQETQYF
-	-	TRBV6-5	TRBJ2-3	TGTGCCAGCAGTTACTCGCCGACAGATACGCAGTATTTT	CASSYSPTDTQYF
-	TRBD2	TRBV6-1	TRBJ2-1	TGTGCCAGCAGTGCTCTAGCGGGAGTGGTTGAGCAGTTCTTC	CASSALAGVVEQFF
-	-	TRBV7-2	TRBJ2-4	TGTGCCAGCAGCTTTCGTGCAGGGCATAACGCCATTCAGTACTTC	CASSFRAGHNAIQYF
-	-	TRBV11-2	TRBJ2-7	TGTGCCAGCAGCCTGCAGAGCTCCTACGAGCAGTACTTC	CASSLQSSYEQYF
-	-	TRBV29-1	TRBJ1-2	TGCAGCGTCCCACTGACAGGCGGCTATGGCTACACCTTC	CSVPLTGGYGYTF
-	-	TRBV6-6	TRBJ1-1	TGTGCCAGCAGTCGAAGCGGGGGGGGAGGGGGCACTGAAGCTTTCTTT	CASSRSGGGGGTEAFF
-	-	TRBV2	TRBJ1-2	TGTGCCAGCAGTGATACAGCAAACTATGGCTACACCTTC	CASSDTANYGYTF
-	-	TRBV7-9	TRBJ2-2	TGTGCCAGCAGCTCTTCCACCGGACTGTTCACCGGGGAGCTGTTTTTT	CASSSSTGLFTGELFF
once	-	TRBV4-2	TRBJ2-7	TGTGCCAGCAGCTTGGAAAGGGAGGATGTCGAGCAGTACTTC	CASSLEREDVEQYF
-	-	TRBV10-1	TRBJ2-2	TGCGCCAGCTCAGTTCTTCGGACCGCGAACACCGGGGAGCTGTTTTTT	CASSVLRTANTGELFF
-	-	TRBV19	TRBJ2-4	TGTGCCAGTAGTATTGCGGGGCGGCACATTCAGTACTTC	CASSIAGRHIQYF
-	-	TRBV5-1	TRBJ2-1	TGCGCCAGCAGCTTGGGTGGGGGGACGGGCCGAGAGCAGTTCTTC	CASSLGGGTGREQFF
once	-	TRBV4-3	TRBJ2-7	TGCGCCAGCAGCCAAGTGACCCGATCCTACGAGCAGTACTTC	CASSQVTRSYEQYF
few	-	TRBV19	TRBJ1-1	TGTGCCAGCGGCCCCACTGAAGCTTTCTTT	CASGPTEAFF
-	TRBD1	TRBV5-4	TRBJ1-2	TGTGCCAGCAGCCAGACAGGGAACTATGGCTACACCTTC	CASSQTGNYGYTF
-	-	TRBV28	TRBJ2-7	TGTGCCAGCAGTTTAAAGGGGGAGCAGTACTTC	CASSLKGEQYF
-	TRBD2	TRBV2	TRBJ2-1	TGTGCCAGCAGTGAAGACCTAGCGGGGGGGCCGGCGGCAGGTTATGAGCAGTTCTTC	CASSEDLAGGPAAGYEQFF
-	TRBD1	TRBV2	TRBJ1-2	TGTGCCAGCAGTGAGACCACAGGGGGCGACTATGGCTACACCTTC	CASSETTGGDYGYTF